A single sample gave rise to the 20 T cell receptor beta chains below, sequenced in a study of blood T cell repertoires in COVID-19 (TCRdb year 2020). The method was the immunoSEQ multiplex PCR assay. The table comes from immuneACCESS by way of TCRdb, which keeps in-frame sequences with V and J called. Part of the clones is missing from these tables; in studies checked, under half for an unresolved V gene and the rest for unknown reasons. The sample table records roughly 200,000 clones; 81% of these occur just once. The leading ten clones occupy roughly 9.6% of the sample. Material for sequencing was peripheral blood. The receptors come from a woman aged 40 to 55 with COVID-19, enrolled during active disease.

The sample holds a few counts of this clone. This rearrangement joins TRBV6-6 to TRBJ2-1; 7 bases align to TRBD1. V lost 6 bases, J lost 7 bases, and 6 bases stayed unmatched. CDR1 is MNHNY and CDR2 is SVGAGI in the germline V gene (reference sequence). This CDR3 comprises 13 residues. CDR3 bases: TGTGCCAGCAGGGATACACAGGGGAATGAGCAGTTCTTC. Amino acids: CASRDTQGNEQFF.

The chain uses TRBV9 and TRBJ2-2; no firm D call. Germline CDR1 reads SGDLS; CDR2 reads YYNGEE. There are 15 residues in the CDR3. Trimming took 0 bases from V and 2 from J, leaving 8 bases between them. The CDR3: CASSVGLGNTGELFF. The CDR3 bases are TGTGCCAGCAGCGTAGGCCTAGGTAACACCGGGGAGCTGTTTTTT.

V usage is TRBV5-4 and J usage is TRBJ2-1; 8 positions match TRBD2. The CDR3 loop spans 15 amino acids. V dropped 1 base and J dropped 8; count of bases not matched to a gene: 8. The germline V gene has CDR1 SGHNT and CDR2 YYREEE (reference sequence). The CDR3 DNA is TGTGCCAGCAGCTTGCGGGGGGGATTAAGCGATGAGCAGTTCTTC. It yields the protein CASSLRGGLSDEQFF.

This sequence joins TRBV4-2 and TRBJ2-5, with D perhaps matching TRBD2 (6 bases). The V end lost 0 bases, the J end lost 2 bases, and 13 bases lay between the germline ends. CDR3 length: 16 residues. Per germline, CDR1 LGHNA and CDR2 YNFKEQ. This chain's CDR3 is CASSQDQGRGQETQYF. DNA of the CDR3: TGTGCCAGCAGCCAAGATCAAGGGCGGGGACAAGAGACCCAGTACTTC.

The count of this clone is one. The chain has TRBV5-4 and TRBJ2-7, with a possible D match to TRBD1 (5 bases). Germline CDR1 is SGHNT and CDR2 is YYREEE (reference sequence). Trimming stripped 4 bases from V and 2 bases from J, with 19 bases between. This CDR3 region has 16 residues. The CDR3 region is CASSAVSFGATYEQYF. The CDR3 bases are TGTGCCAGCAGCGCAGTTTCTTTTGGGGCCACCTACGAGCAGTACTTC.

V gene TRBV28 combines with J gene TRBJ2-3; 12 bases are shared with TRBD2. CDR1 and CDR2 (germline): MDHEN, SYDVKM. V lost 3 bases to trimming and J lost 4 bases; unmatched junction nucleotides: 2. The CDR3 is 15 residues long. CDR3 in amino acids: CASSLLAGGADTQYF. CDR3 coding DNA: TGTGCCAGCAGTTTGCTAGCGGGGGGGGCAGATACGCAGTATTTT.

The rearrangement uses TRBV29-1 and TRBJ2-1; 8 bases fit TRBD2. The CDR3 runs 14 residues. Germline CDR1 is SQVTM and CDR2 is ANQGSEA. The V gene end was trimmed by 4 bases and the J gene end by 9 bases; junction bases not matched to a gene: 11. The CDR3 here is CSVAREGLIGEQFF. The CDR3 DNA is TGCAGCGTTGCCCGGGAGGGCCTAATTGGTGAGCAGTTCTTC.

The CDR3 region is CASSWTGGLYYEQYF. The CDR3 DNA reads as TGTGCCAGCAGTTGGACAGGGGGACTTTATTACGAGCAGTACTTC. The V call is TRBV27, the J call TRBJ2-7, with 10 positions matching TRBD1. V trimming: 4 bases; J trimming: 4 bases; junction bases outside the gene matches: 7. The CDR3 length is 15 residues. Germline CDR1 and CDR2: MNHEY and SMNVEV (reference sequence).

This clone was detected ten times or more. The J gene is TRBJ1-5, the V gene TRBV12-3 or TRBV12-4; 7 bases agree with TRBD1. The CDR3 has 13 amino acids. Trimming cost V 3 bases and J 8 bases; bases outside gene matches: 4. As DNA, the CDR3 is TGTGCCAGCAGTTTTGGGACAGATAAGCCCCAGCATTTT. Translation gives CASSFGTDKPQHF.

The chain is built from TRBV5-6 and TRBJ2-7, with 7 bases lining up with TRBD1. Germline CDR1 reads SGHDT; CDR2 reads YYEEEE. J was trimmed by 3 bases and V by 2 bases; bases with no gene match: 11. The CDR3 length is 16 residues. The CDR3 DNA is TGTGCCAGCAGCTTAGTGGGGCGGCGGACAGGCTACGAGCAGTACGTC. This sequence encodes CASSLVGRRTGYEQYV.

This rearrangement joins TRBV27 to TRBJ1-2; TRBD1 aligns across 8 bases. This CDR3 has 13 residues. V dropped 5 bases and J dropped 7; count of bases not matched to a gene: 6. CDR1 is MNHEY and CDR2 is SMNVEV in the germline V gene (reference sequence). The CDR3 spells CASSPRTGLGYTF. CDR3 DNA sequence: TGTGCCAGCAGTCCCCGGACAGGGCTTGGCTACACCTTC.

As DNA, the CDR3 is TGTGCCAGCAGCCAGTTGCGGGACGGAAACTATGGCTACACCTTC. Translated, it gives CASSQLRDGNYGYTF. This rearrangement joins TRBV6-5 to TRBJ1-2, with D possibly TRBD1 on 5 matching bases. Trimming pared 6 bases from V and 2 bases from J, leaving 16 bases between. The CDR3 totals 15 residues. Germline CDR1 is MNHEY and CDR2 is SVGAGI.

DNA of the CDR3: TGTGCCGCAGGGGTCGGGGCCAACGTCCTGACTTTC. Translating it yields CAAGVGANVLTF. The chain joins TRBV6-5 to TRBJ2-6, with D perhaps matching TRBD1 (6 bases). Germline V gives CDR1 MNHEY, CDR2 SVGAGI. Trimming left V 11 bases short and J 4 bases short, with 9 bases between. The CDR3 totals 12 residues.

This clone was observed a few times. This chain uses TRBV5-4 with TRBJ2-6, with D possibly matching TRBD2 (6 bases). This CDR3 comprises 15 residues. Trimming removed 8 bases at V and 0 bases at J, with 12 bases between. The germline gives CDR1 SGHNT, CDR2 YYREEE (reference sequence). As DNA, the CDR3 is TGTGCCAGTAGGGACTGGGCCTCTGGGGCCAACGTCCTGACTTTC. As protein: CASRDWASGANVLTF.

This rearrangement joins TRBV7-2 to TRBJ2-5, with D uncertain. The ends were cut back, 2 bases at V and 5 bases at J, with 15 bases in the middle. The germline CDR1 and CDR2 sequences are SGHTA and FQGNSA. CDR3 length: 15 amino acids. The CDR3 is CASSLSLLPWETQYF. The CDR3 coding sequence is TGTGCCAGCAGCTTAAGCTTGCTACCCTGGGAGACCCAGTACTTC.

The table lists this clone with many counts. The genes are TRBV6-1 and TRBJ2-5; a weak D match, TRBD1 (6 bases). This CDR3 comprises 14 residues. The germline V and J ends were trimmed by 0 bases and 5 bases, with 10 bases remaining between them. Germline CDR1 reads MNHNS; CDR2 reads SASEGT. CDR3 bases: TGTGCCAGCAGTGAAGCATCAGGGGTGGAGACCCAGTACTTC. Encoded protein: CASSEASGVETQYF.

J is TRBJ2-7 and V is TRBV6-6, with TRBD1 as a possible D gene (6 bases). V shed 8 bases and J shed 5 bases, with 13 bases lying between them. The CDR3 totals 12 residues. Looked up from germline, CDR1 is MNHNY and CDR2 is SVGAGI (reference sequence). CDR3 sequence: CASGDKLNEQYV. DNA for the CDR3: TGTGCCAGCGGGGACAAATTAAACGAGCAGTACGTC.

This chain joins TRBV18 and TRBJ2-7; D is possibly TRBD1 (6 bases). Deletions cut 3 bases from V and 3 bases from J, with 18 bases between. This CDR3 spans 16 amino acids. Germline CDR1 and CDR2: KGHSH and LQKENI. The CDR3 protein is CASSPRGRSQSYEQYF. In DNA, the CDR3 is TGTGCCAGCTCACCCAGGGGCAGATCCCAGAGCTACGAGCAGTACTTC.

This clone was seen a handful of times. The chain links TRBV5-6 to TRBJ2-3, with 7 positions matching TRBD1. Germline V lookup: CDR1 SGHDT, CDR2 YYEEEE. The CDR3 length is 17 residues. V shed 3 bases and J 5 bases; nucleotides not matched to a gene: 15. This chain's CDR3 is CASSSPATGHFGDTQYF. Here the CDR3 DNA reads TGTGCCAGCAGCTCCCCGGCGACAGGGCACTTCGGAGATACGCAGTATTTT.

This chain connects TRBV5-4 to TRBJ2-5, with 11 positions matching TRBD2. CDR1 is SGHNT and CDR2 is YYREEE in the germline V gene (reference sequence). The CDR3 runs to 15 residues. J gave up 5 bases and V 5 bases, and 8 bases lay outside the gene matches. The CDR3: CASSSSGRAGETQYF. Written as DNA, the CDR3 is TGTGCCAGCAGTAGTAGCGGGAGGGCCGGGGAGACCCAGTACTTC. Using reference TRBV5-4 and TRBJ2-5 for the parts outside the CDR3, the full variable domain is ETGVTQSPTHLIKTRGQQVTLRCSSQSGHNTVSWYQQALGQGPQFIFQYYREEENGRGNFPPRFSGLQFPNYSSELNVNALELDDSALYLCASSSSGRAGETQYFGPGTRLLVL.